These 7 T cell receptor beta chains came from one sample sequenced in a study of cytomegalovirus exposure and HLA in healthy donors. Method: immunoSEQ multiplex PCR; TCRdb's copy keeps in-frame clones and lacks some. The sample yields around 150,000 clones, approximately 87% seen once. The sample comprised PBMCs. Every receptor here comes from a woman aged 25 to 39 in good health and CMV-seronegative.

The V call is TRBV20-1, the J call TRBJ2-7; D unclear. Germline V gene data show CDR1 as DFQATT and CDR2 as SNEGSKA (reference sequence). V lost 4 bases and J 10 bases, leaving 14 bases between the germline ends. The CDR3 spans 11 residues. CDR3 amino acids: CSANGHLEQYF. The CDR3, as DNA: TGCAGTGCTAACGGCCACTTGGAACAGTACTTC.

The rearrangement uses TRBV28 and TRBJ2-7; 9 bases fit TRBD2. CDR1 MDHEN and CDR2 SYDVKM come from the germline V gene. CDR3 length: 15 residues. The junction had 8 bases not matched to a gene; V was cut back by 5 bases and J by 3 bases. Written as DNA, the CDR3 is TGTGCCAGCAGTCCCGAAGCGGGAGGCCGCTACGAGCAGTACTTC. Encoded protein: CASSPEAGGRYEQYF.

The V and J genes are TRBV5-1 and TRBJ2-2, with D possibly being TRBD2 (6 bases). V lost 0 bases to trimming and J lost 2 bases, with 8 bases between them. The length of the CDR3 is 15 residues. Germline CDR1 SGHRS, CDR2 YFSETQ. The CDR3 DNA is TGCGCCAGCAGCTTGGCGGGAGCCAACACCGGGGAGCTGTTTTTT. Protein product: CASSLAGANTGELFF.

The V call is TRBV7-2, the J call TRBJ2-6; D not certain. Trimming took off 1 base at V and 12 bases at J, with 10 bases between the two ends. CDR1 is SGHTA and CDR2 is FQGNSA in the germline V gene. The CDR3 loop spans 13 amino acids. CDR3 coding DNA: TGTGCCAGCAGCTTAGATAAGGTGCTCGTCCTGACTTTC. Encoded protein: CASSLDKVLVLTF.

The chain recombines TRBV19 with TRBJ1-2; the D gene is possibly TRBD1 (6 bases). The CDR3 has 15 amino acids. Germline loops: CDR1 LNHDA, CDR2 SQIVND (reference sequence). V lost 3 bases, J lost 4 bases, and 15 bases lay in between. As DNA, the CDR3 is TGTGCCAGTAGTATTAATTTTGGACAGCCCTATGGCTACACCTTC. It encodes CASSINFGQPYGYTF.

The chain carries TRBV7-2 and TRBJ2-7; D uncertain. V dropped 1 base and J dropped 3 bases, with 13 bases sitting between them. CDR1 is SGHTA and CDR2 is FQGNSA in the germline V gene. The CDR3 spans 15 residues. CDR3 nucleotides: TGTGCCAGCAGCTTAGATAGGGCATTGAGCTACGAGCAGTACTTC. It encodes CASSLDRALSYEQYF.

For this clone: The junction shows a germline mismatch at one end, possibly a read error. This chain joins TRBV11-2 and TRBJ1-2; 7 bases align to TRBD1. The germline V gene encodes CDR1 SGHAT and CDR2 FQNNGV. The CDR3 is 15 amino acids. CDR3 sequence: CASSLAQTGYYGYTF. Here the CDR3 DNA reads TGTGCCAGCAGCTTAGCCCAGACAGGGTACTACGGCTACACCTTC. Combining the CDR3 with reference TRBV11-2 and TRBJ1-2 gives the whole variable domain EAGVAQSPRYKIIEKRQSVAFWCNPISGHATLYWYQQILGQGPKLLIQFQNNGVVDDSQLPKDRFSAERLKGVDSTLKIQPAKLEDSAVYLCASSLAQTGYYGYTFGSGTRLTVV.